Listed below are T cell receptor beta chains from one sample, sequenced in a study of blood T cells in healthy people across ages. One entry per CDR3 protein results from TCRdb running MiXCR on the 5' RACE reads. Among roughly 1.5 million distinct CDR3 sequences listed, approximately 39% were seen once. Sequenced: blood. The receptors shown here come from a woman between 18 and 30 years old in good health. Both conserved end residues are part of each CDR3. Each record gives: clone size, V gene, D gene, J gene, CDR3 DNA, CDR3 protein. A D gene is named only where the DNA matches it firmly. Clone size, where shown, is once, few, many, or a class for clones that have expanded.

NA	TRBV27	NA	TRBJ1-1	TGTGCCAGCAGGCGGACGGGGGATGGGTTGAACACTGAAGCTTTCTTT	CASRRTGDGLNTEAFF
NA	TRBV5-1	NA	TRBJ1-2	TGCGCCAGCAGCTTTCGGGCAGACAGAAACTATGGCTACACCTTC	CASSFRADRNYGYTF
NA	TRBV12-3/TRBV12-4	NA	TRBJ1-1	TGTGCCAGCAGTTGTCGTGGGGTCATGAACACTGAAGCTTTCTTT	CASSCRGVMNTEAFF
NA	TRBV10-2	NA	TRBJ2-7	TGCGCCAGCTGGGGTCCCCCCTTCGTACCTAACGAGCAGTACTTC	CASWGPPFVPNEQYF
few	TRBV28	NA	TRBJ2-7	TGTGCCAGCAGGGTTGCGTACGAGCAGTACTTC	CASRVAYEQYF
many	TRBV7-2	NA	TRBJ1-1	TGTGCCAGCAGCGGTCAGGGTCTAACTGAAGCTTTCTTT	CASSGQGLTEAFF
NA	TRBV7-9	NA	TRBJ2-3	TGTGCCAGCAGCTCAAGCCAAAGTACTAGCACAGATACGCAGTATTTT	CASSSSQSTSTDTQYF
many	TRBV29-1	NA	TRBJ1-2	TGCAGCGTTGGGGGCTACACCTTC	CSVGGYTF
few	TRBV28	NA	TRBJ1-1	TGTGCCAGCAGTTTAGCCTATCTGGGGAACACTGAAGCTTTCTTT	CASSLAYLGNTEAFF
few	TRBV7-3	TRBD2	TRBJ2-1	TGTGCCAGCAGCACCCAGAGCGGGAGTAACTTTAACGAGCAGTTCTTC	CASSTQSGSNFNEQFF
NA	TRBV29-1	NA	TRBJ2-2	TGCAGCGTTGCTGCAAACACCGGGGAGCTGTTTTTT	CSVAANTGELFF